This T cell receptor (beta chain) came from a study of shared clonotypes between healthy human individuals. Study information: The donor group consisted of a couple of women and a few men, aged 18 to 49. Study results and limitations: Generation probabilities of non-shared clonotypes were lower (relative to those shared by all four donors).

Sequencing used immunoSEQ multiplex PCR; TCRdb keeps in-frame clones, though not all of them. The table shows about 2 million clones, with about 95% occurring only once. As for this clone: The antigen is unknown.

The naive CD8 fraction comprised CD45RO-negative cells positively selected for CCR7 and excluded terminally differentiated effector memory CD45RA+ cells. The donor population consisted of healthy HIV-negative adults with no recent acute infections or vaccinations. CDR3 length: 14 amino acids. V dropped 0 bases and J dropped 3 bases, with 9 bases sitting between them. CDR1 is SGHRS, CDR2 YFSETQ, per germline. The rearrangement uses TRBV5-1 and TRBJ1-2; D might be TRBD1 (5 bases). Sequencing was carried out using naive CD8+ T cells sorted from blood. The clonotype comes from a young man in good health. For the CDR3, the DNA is TGCGCCAGCAGCTTGGGGGACGTGTACTATGGCTACACCTTC. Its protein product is CASSLGDVYYGYTF.